One and the same sample provided the 26 T cell receptor beta chains below, sequenced in a study of tumor-infiltrating lymphocytes in primary liver carcinoma. Researchers generated TCR beta cDNA from around 0.55 ug of total RNA, relying on a constant-region primer. Slightly modified ARM-PCR, run as three nested multiplex PCR rounds, produced the TCR beta libraries. Both of the initial two PCR rounds ran for about 9 cycles and employed TRBV1-TRBV30 forward primers alongside a C-beta reverse primer. TCRdb processed the multiplex PCR reads anew with MiXCR; each CDR3 protein has one entry. This sample has 310,000 or so distinct CDR3 sequences, with around three fifths found just once. Unsorted whole blood supplied the RNA, and germline DNA was extracted too. Source material: peripheral blood. The source of these receptors is a woman under 40 with primary liver carcinoma and hepatitis B virus infection.

For this clonotype: At one end the junction does not follow the germline gene, possibly because of a read error. This sequence joins TRBV14 and TRBJ2-1; the D gene is possibly TRBD1 (5 bases). CDR3 size: 12 residues. Per the germline V gene, CDR1 is SGHDN and CDR2 is FVKESK. The CDR3 sequence is CTSSQVQGEHFF. The CDR3 nucleotides are TGTACCAGCAGCCAAGTTCAGGGTGAGCACTTCTTC.

With regard to this clonotype: As the CDR3 is not closed by the conserved phenylalanine or tryptophan, this likely results from a read error. V is TRBV28 and J is TRBJ2-3; D not certain. The germline V gene encodes CDR1 MDHEN and CDR2 SYDVKM. The CDR3 totals 14 residues. CDR3 DNA: TGTGTCAGCAGTCCCCCCCGGGCACCCAAAACGCAGTATTTG. Translated, it gives CVSSPPRAPKTQYL.

The rearrangement uses TRBV29-1 and TRBJ2-1; TRBD2 aligns across 9 bases. Germline V CDR1 and CDR2: SQVTM, ANQGSEA. The V and J ends lost 3 bases and 6 bases, in that order; junction bases with no gene match: 15. The CDR3 loop spans 17 amino acids. The CDR3 bases are TGCAGCGTTGATATATGGGCTAGCGGGAACCACTCCAATGAGCAGTTCTTC. Translating gives CSVDIWASGNHSNEQFF.

At least ten counts were recorded for this clonotype. The V and J genes are TRBV4-3 and TRBJ2-3, with 11 bases identical to TRBD2. In germline, CDR1 is LGHNA, CDR2 YSLEER. The ends lost 4 bases at V and 2 bases at J; junction bases unmatched: 11. The CDR3 has 18 amino acids. Here the CDR3 DNA reads TGCGCCAGCAGCCGGGGGGGTAGCGGGAGGGCCTACACAGATACGCAGTATTTT. Amino acids: CASSRGGSGRAYTDTQYF.

This clonotype showed up just a few times. CDR3 sequence (DNA): TGTGCCAGCAGCCAGCCAGGCGATGAGCAGTTCTTC. Residues: CASSQPGDEQFF. The chain recombines TRBV14 with TRBJ2-1, with D uncertain. CDR1 is SGHDN and CDR2 is FVKESK in the germline V gene. The CDR3 sequence is 12 residues long. V lost 3 bases and J 8 bases, leaving 8 bases between the germline ends.

Turning to this clonotype: One end of the junction varies from germline; a read error may be responsible. The CDR3 protein is CAGRMGAYIDMQYF. The DNA of the CDR3 is TGCGCCGGCAGGATGGGAGCGTACATAGATATGCAATATTTT. The V gene is TRBV5-1, the J gene TRBJ2-3; tentative D call: TRBD2 (5 bases). Germline V lookup: CDR1 SGHRS, CDR2 YFSETQ. The CDR3 runs 14 residues.

Concerning this clonotype: A much bigger clone sits one base away, suggesting this may be a read error. In this CDR3 the conserved last residue, phenylalanine or tryptophan, is missing, so a read error is likely. The chain recombines TRBV29-1 with TRBJ2-7, with D perhaps TRBD1 (7 bases). The CDR3 is 12 residues long. V was pared by 3 bases and J by 4 bases, with 10 bases between. The germline gives CDR1 SQVTM, CDR2 ANQGSEA. CDR3 coding DNA: TGCAGCGTTGATCAGGGGGGATACGAGCAGTACCTC. This encodes CSVDQGGYEQYL.

A few counts support this clonotype. The chain uses TRBV21-1 and TRBJ1-5; the table's D gene call, TRBD1, was not cross checked with the DNA. TRBV21-1 is marked as a pseudogene. This CDR3 has 15 amino acids. The CDR3 is CASRHRQYSNQPQHF. The CDR3 nucleotides are TGTGCCAGCAGGCACAGGCAGTATAGCAATCAGCCTCAGCATTTT.

A word on this clonotype: A much larger clone lies a single base off, so this may be a read error. The rearrangement links TRBV10-3 to TRBJ1-3; D gene unclear. Germline V gene data show CDR1 as ENHRY and CDR2 as SYGVKD. The CDR3 is 13 residues long. The CDR3 coding sequence is TGTGCCATCAGTGGCCTCTCTCGAAACACCATATATTTT. The encoded protein is CAISGLSRNTIYF.

The chain couples TRBV29-1 to TRBJ2-1; TRBD1 matches 8 bases. The germline gives CDR1 SQVTM, CDR2 ANQGSEA. The trim removed 7 bases at V and 9 bases at J, leaving 8 bases unmatched. The CDR3 consists of 12 residues. CDR3 nucleotide sequence: TGCAGCGCAACCGGACAGGGACGTGAGCAGTTCTTC. It codes for CSATGQGREQFF.

Points on this clonotype: One end of the junction varies from germline; a read error may be responsible. This chain connects TRBV11-3 to TRBJ2-6; maybe TRBD2 (7 bases). This CDR3 has 20 residues. Germline values: CDR1 SGHNT, CDR2 YENEEA. The CDR3 DNA is TGTGCCAGCGGCCACTTCGGCGGCGGGGGCTCCCACTCTGGGGCCAACGTCCCGACTTTC. This sequence encodes CASGHFGGGGSHSGANVPTF.

Regarding this clonotype: The CDR3 end shows no conserved phenylalanine or tryptophan, and so a read error is likely. V usage is TRBV11-1 and J usage is TRBJ2-7; the D gene is possibly TRBD1 (6 bases). The V end lost 6 bases, the J end lost 5 bases, and 14 bases lay between the germline ends. Germline CDR1 is SGHAT and CDR2 is FQDESV (reference sequence). The CDR3 spans 13 residues. CDR3 sequence reads: CASSRTAVHEQYL. For the CDR3, the DNA is TGTGCCAGCAGTCGGACAGCGGTACACGAGCAGTACCTC.

This chain links TRBV6-2 or TRBV6-3 with TRBJ2-3; the D is unclear. The CDR3 is 15 residues long. The V end lost 6 bases, the J end lost 2 bases, and 15 bases lay between the germline ends. The germline V gene encodes CDR1 MNHEY and CDR2 SVGEGT. The DNA for the CDR3 is TGTGCCAGCAGGCCCGTCGTGGGCAACACAGATACGCAGTATTTT. This encodes CASRPVVGNTDTQYF.

The chain has TRBV6-6 and TRBJ1-5; the match to TRBD1 covers 12 bases. The CDR3 loop spans 18 amino acids. The germline gives CDR1 MNHNY, CDR2 SVGAGI (reference sequence). The junction had 5 bases not matched to a gene; V was cut back by 2 bases and J by 0 bases. CDR3 DNA: TGTGCCAGCAGTTACGGGACAGGGGGCGTTTATAGCAATCAGCCCCAGCATTTT. Translating gives CASSYGTGGVYSNQPQHF.

Regarding this clonotype: A much larger clone differs from this one at a single base, so this may be a read error. The chain joins TRBV6-5 to TRBJ2-2, with D unresolved. V gave up 0 bases and J gave up 4 bases, with 6 bases separating them. Germline V gives CDR1 MNHEY, CDR2 SVGAGI. The CDR3 runs to 14 residues. This CDR3 reads CASSYSWFTGELFF. The CDR3 DNA reads TGTGCCAGCAGTTACTCTTGGTTCACCGGGGAGCTGTTTTTT.

This clonotype was detected ten times or more. This sequence joins TRBV10-2 and TRBJ1-3, with a weak D call TRBD1 (5 bases). The V and J ends lost 0 bases and 2 bases respectively, with 14 bases between them. Germline CDR1 and CDR2: WSHSY and SAAADI. CDR3 length: 17 residues. CDR3 DNA sequence: TGCGCCAGCAGTGAGTCATCCGGGACTTCCACTGGAAACACCATATATTTT. It translates to CASSESSGTSTGNTIYF.

The chain combines TRBV6-2 or TRBV6-3 with TRBJ1-3; D not certain. The CDR3 consists of 15 residues. Trimming left V 4 bases short and J 0 bases short, with 10 bases between. CDR1 MNHEY and CDR2 SVGEGT come from the germline V gene. Here the CDR3 reads CASSFGRTSGNTIYF. DNA of the CDR3: TGTGCCAGCAGTTTCGGCAGAACCTCTGGAAACACCATATATTTT.

This clonotype was seen at least ten times. The chain carries TRBV12-3 or TRBV12-4 and TRBJ2-1, with a weak D call TRBD2 (6 bases). The CDR3 loop spans 15 amino acids. Trimming pared 6 bases from V and 0 bases from J, leaving 12 bases between. CDR3 coding DNA: TGTGCCAGCAGGGTAGTCGGGGGCTCCTACAATGAGCAGTTCTTC. It specifies CASRVVGGSYNEQFF.

The chain recombines TRBV15 with TRBJ1-1; no definite D call. CDR3 length: 14 residues. The germline gives CDR1 LNHNV, CDR2 YYDKDF (reference sequence). V was shortened by 1 base and J by 1 base, with 7 bases between the two germline ends. CDR3 protein: CATSRGQWNTEAFF. The CDR3 bases are TGTGCCACCAGCAGAGGACAATGGAACACTGAAGCTTTCTTT.

Comments on this clonotype: A much larger clone lies a single base off, so this may be a read error. The chain carries TRBV29-1 and TRBJ2-3; D not certain. Germline V lookup: CDR1 SQVTM, CDR2 ANQGSEA. Between the trimmed V and J ends, which lost 5 bases and 6 bases, there was a span of 18 bases. The CDR3 totals 14 residues. The CDR3 region is CSVSHHGPGDTQYF. CDR3 in DNA: TGCAGCGTTTCCCACCATGGTCCTGGGGATACGCAGTATTTT.

This rearrangement joins TRBV12-3 or TRBV12-4 to TRBJ2-2; 9 bases line up with TRBD1. This CDR3 has 16 residues. V lost 5 bases and J lost 3; bases outside the gene matches: 7. The CDR3, as DNA: TGTGCCAGCAGTGGAGACAGGGGGATTGACACCGGGGAGCTGTTTTTT. It specifies CASSGDRGIDTGELFF.

V usage is TRBV7-8 and J usage is TRBJ2-1; 15 bases agree with TRBD2. V lost 1 base and J lost 7; bases outside the gene matches: 8. From germline, CDR1 is SGHVS and CDR2 FQNEAQ. The CDR3 contains 18 residues. CDR3 in DNA: TGTGCCAGCAGCTTAGGCAGGACTAGCGGGAGGGCCCGGAATGAGCAGTTCTTC. Translating gives CASSLGRTSGRARNEQFF.

A note on this clonotype: This clone may be a read error of a much larger clone one base away. This is likely a read error, given that the CDR3 carries no conserved phenylalanine or tryptophan at its end. V usage is TRBV4-1 and J usage is TRBJ1-1; D possibly corresponds to TRBD1 (5 bases). This CDR3 has 14 residues. Germline values: CDR1 MGHRA, CDR2 YSYEKL. V was clipped by 4 bases and J by 6 bases, with 15 bases between them. CDR3 sequence (DNA): TGCGCCAGCAGCCCGTTCTACGGGGGTTCTGAAGCTTTCTAT. Translation gives CASSPFYGGSEAFY.

This clonotype was counted a few times. At one of its ends the junction is not consistent with the germline gene, which may arise from a read error. V is TRBV12-3 or TRBV12-4 and J is TRBJ1-2; TRBD1 matches 9 bases. The CDR3 has 16 residues. The CDR3 sequence is CVSSLTGGAGVYGYTF. CDR3 DNA sequence: TGTGTCAGCAGTTTAACAGGGGGCGCCGGGGTCTATGGCTACACCTTC.

About this clonotype: Mismatch with germline at one junction end may stem from a read error. The rearrangement uses TRBV12-3 or TRBV12-4 and TRBJ2-5, with 11 bases lining up with TRBD1. This CDR3 region has 15 residues. For the CDR3, the DNA is TGTGCCAGCAGGGCCGGACAGGGGGCTCGGGAGACCCTGTACTTC. This gives the protein CASRAGQGARETLYF.

The chain recombines TRBV29-1 with TRBJ2-3; 7 nucleotides line up with TRBD2. The CDR3 is made up of 13 amino acids. V shed 5 bases and J 3 bases; nucleotides not matched to a gene: 5. Per the germline V gene, CDR1 is SQVTM and CDR2 is ANQGSEA. DNA of the CDR3: TGCAGCGTTTATCCGGGGGGTACAGATACGCAGTATTTT. Translation gives CSVYPGGTDTQYF.